These 15 T cell receptor beta chains were sequenced from one sample in a study of OX40 agonist ivuxolimab in advanced cancers. Assay used: immunoSEQ multiplex PCR; TCRdb lists only in-frame clones, some missing. The table has around 57,000 clones, 82% seen once. Here the sequenced sample was CD4+ or CD8+ T cells sorted from blood, taken in a trial of the OX40 agonist ivuxolimab. The receptors here all came from an adult with an advanced solid tumor such as melanoma, head and neck, liver or kidney cancer.

This chain uses TRBV5-6 with TRBJ1-2, with a tentative D call TRBD1 (6 bases). Trimming left V 3 bases short and J 14 bases short, with 14 bases between. Looked up from germline, CDR1 is SGHDT and CDR2 is YYEEEE. The CDR3 covers 11 residues. The CDR3 nucleotides read TGTGCCAGCAGCTGGGAACAGGGAAGTACCTTC. Encoded protein: CASSWEQGSTF.

This clone was observed once. The chain is built from TRBV6-1 and TRBJ2-7, with D perhaps matching TRBD1 or TRBD2 (5 bases each). CDR3 length equals 14 residues. The germline gives CDR1 MNHNS, CDR2 SASEGT. V was trimmed by 4 bases and J by 3 bases, leaving 13 bases between them. The CDR3 here is CASSGMAGGYEQYF. The CDR3 DNA reads as TGTGCCAGCAGTGGGATGGCTGGGGGCTACGAGCAGTACTTC.

The chain carries TRBV5-1 and TRBJ1-5, with D perhaps TRBD1 (6 bases). This CDR3 has 16 amino acids. Germline V gene sequence: CDR1 SGHRS, CDR2 YFSETQ. Trimming stripped 4 bases from V and 5 bases from J, with 19 bases between. DNA for the CDR3: TGCGCCAGCAGCCAAACCCCAGGGGACGGGTATCAGCCCCAGCATTTT. Its protein product is CASSQTPGDGYQPQHF.

The sample holds a few counts of this clone. This chain uses TRBV18 with TRBJ2-7, with 12 bases identical to TRBD2. The ends lost 6 bases at V and 3 bases at J; junction bases unmatched: 9. Germline V gene sequence: CDR1 KGHSH, CDR2 LQKENI. This CDR3 spans 16 amino acids. The CDR3: CASSPRASGRVYEQYF. CDR3 nucleotides: TGTGCCAGCTCGCCGAGGGCTAGCGGGAGGGTCTACGAGCAGTACTTC.

This chain links TRBV27 with TRBJ2-5; a possible D gene is TRBD2 (5 bases). From germline, CDR1 is MNHEY and CDR2 SMNVEV (reference sequence). The CDR3 is 15 amino acids. V dropped 6 bases and J dropped 1 base, with 15 bases sitting between them. CDR3 DNA sequence: TGTGCCAGCAGATCGTTAGGAGCGGTCCAAGAGACCCAGTACTTC. The encoded protein is CASRSLGAVQETQYF.

The rearrangement uses TRBV10-3 and TRBJ1-2; the match to TRBD1 covers 10 bases. Germline V gene sequence: CDR1 ENHRY, CDR2 SYGVKD. With V trimmed by 6 bases and J by 3 bases, 4 bases remained unmatched. The CDR3 has 14 amino acids. The chain's CDR3 is CAIRWDRGDYGYTF. The CDR3, as DNA: TGTGCCATCAGGTGGGACAGGGGAGACTATGGCTACACCTTC.

The chain is built from TRBV11-2 and TRBJ2-1; D unclear. The V gene lost 3 bases and the J gene lost 12 bases, with 15 bases spanning the gap. The CDR3 covers 13 residues. In germline, CDR1 is SGHAT, CDR2 FQNNGV. Here the CDR3 reads CASSLESPMRQFF. Written as DNA, the CDR3 is TGTGCCAGCAGCTTGGAATCCCCGATGAGGCAGTTCTTC. Combining the CDR3 with reference TRBV11-2 and TRBJ2-1 gives the whole variable domain EAGVAQSPRYKIIEKRQSVAFWCNPISGHATLYWYQQILGQGPKLLIQFQNNGVVDDSQLPKDRFSAERLKGVDSTLKIQPAKLEDSAVYLCASSLESPMRQFFGPGTRLTVL.

The J gene is TRBJ2-1, the V gene TRBV19, with no clear D. Trimming stripped 6 bases from V and 0 bases from J, with 12 bases between. Germline CDR1 is LNHDA and CDR2 is SQIVND (reference sequence). The CDR3 contains 15 residues. CDR3 nucleotides: TGTGCCAGTAGGTCAGCAGGCCACTCCTACAATGAGCAGTTCTTC. The encoded protein is CASRSAGHSYNEQFF.

This chain joins TRBV5-1 and TRBJ2-2, with D unresolved. The CDR3 loop spans 16 amino acids. The germline V gene encodes CDR1 SGHRS and CDR2 YFSETQ. The ends were cut back, 0 bases at V and 0 bases at J, with 9 bases in the middle. CDR3 sequence reads: CASSLGSYANTGELFF. Written as DNA, the CDR3 is TGCGCCAGCAGCTTGGGCAGCTACGCGAACACCGGGGAGCTGTTTTTT.

This sequence joins TRBV2 and TRBJ1-4; 8 nucleotides line up with TRBD1. CDR3 length: 17 amino acids. After removal of 6 bases from V and 6 bases from J, the junction contained 15 bases not matched to a gene. Per the germline V gene, CDR1 is SNHLY and CDR2 is FYNNEI. This CDR3 reads CASSGPRSDRGYEKLFF. CDR3 in DNA: TGTGCCAGCAGCGGTCCCCGCAGTGACAGGGGTTATGAAAAACTGTTTTTT.

The V gene is TRBV6-1, the J gene TRBJ1-5; a weak D match, TRBD1 (5 bases). The CDR3 is 13 residues long. The V and J ends lost 7 bases and 2 bases respectively, with 9 bases between them. Per the germline V gene, CDR1 is MNHNS and CDR2 is SASEGT. The CDR3 DNA reads TGTGCCAGCACCCAGACAGGCAATCAGCCCCAGCATTTT. This sequence encodes CASTQTGNQPQHF.

This chain links TRBV7-2 with TRBJ2-3; tentatively, D is TRBD2 (6 bases). Per the germline V gene, CDR1 is SGHTA and CDR2 is FQGNSA. Trimming took 4 bases from V and 3 from J, leaving 11 bases between them. This CDR3 spans 14 amino acids. The CDR3 spells CASSWGGVTDTQYF. CDR3 coding DNA: TGTGCCAGCAGCTGGGGAGGAGTAACAGATACGCAGTATTTT.

This chain uses TRBV20-1 with TRBJ2-1, with D tentatively TRBD1 (5 bases). CDR1 is DFQATT and CDR2 is SNEGSKA in the germline V gene (reference sequence). The CDR3 runs to 11 residues. Trimming pared 6 bases from V and 9 bases from J, leaving 12 bases between. Here the CDR3 reads CSAHPRGEQFF. CDR3 nucleotide sequence: TGCAGTGCCCACCCTAGGGGTGAGCAGTTCTTC.

The gene calls are TRBV19 and TRBJ2-3; 13 nucleotides line up with TRBD2. J lost 4 bases, V lost 5 bases, and 3 bases had no gene match. CDR1 and CDR2 (germline): LNHDA, SQIVND (reference sequence). The length of the CDR3 is 15 residues. The DNA of the CDR3 is TGTGCCAGTAGTCAACTAGCGGGAGGGCCAGATACGCAGTATTTT. The encoded protein is CASSQLAGGPDTQYF.

The chain joins TRBV7-9 to TRBJ1-5; no clear D gene. V lost 5 bases, J lost 5 bases, and 7 bases lay in between. This CDR3 spans 12 amino acids. Germline V gene data show CDR1 as SEHNR and CDR2 as FQNEAQ (reference sequence). The CDR3 DNA reads as TGTGCCAGCAGCCTGACCGATCAGCCCCAGCATTTT. It encodes CASSLTDQPQHF.